The table lists the clone carrying this T cell receptor beta chain with a count of one. What it binds is unknown. These data belong to a study of Ad26.COV2.S vaccination and SARS-CoV-2 variants. Across the study: It was the COV1001 Ad26.COV2.S trial arm that included the donor.

Treatment in this sample: roughly 20 received Ad26.COV2.S at low or high dose, single or two shots; 5 received placebo; per-sample allocation not given. Specimens were obtained on day 63 following the first vaccine or placebo injection. An adult of 18-55 years in Boston served as donor. An Ad26 vector expressing Wuhan-strain SARS-CoV-2 spike served as the vaccine. Data came from immunoSEQ multiplex PCR; TCRdb stores just in-frame clones and leaves some out. The repertoire has 300,000 to 350,000 clones, roughly 90% of them found once; the top ten carry approximately 4.5%. Study-level results: Similar non-spike TCR breadth was observed in recipients of vaccine and of placebo.

The sequences come from peripheral blood, collected in a trial of Ad26.COV2.S vaccine versus placebo. The TCR sequence derives from a person between 18 and 59 years old who received the Ad26.COV2.S COVID-19 vaccine or a placebo.

The CDR3 DNA sequence: TGTGCCAGTAGTATAGAAGGGACAGGTGAATACAATCAGCCCCAGCATTTT. Its protein product is CASSIEGTGEYNQPQHF. The rearrangement uses TRBV19 and TRBJ1-5; 8 positions agree with TRBD1. This CDR3 comprises 17 residues. V lost 0 bases and J lost 3; bases outside the gene matches: 7. Germline CDR1 and CDR2: LNHDA and SQIVND (reference sequence). The variable domain in full, completed from reference TRBV19 and TRBJ1-5, reads DGGITQSPKYLFRKEGQNVTLSCEQNLNHDAMYWYRQDPGQGLRLIYYSQIVNDFQKGDIAEGYSVSREKKESFPLTVTSAQKNPTAFYLCASSIEGTGEYNQPQHFGDGTRLSIL.